This T cell receptor beta chain stems from a study of cytomegalovirus exposure and HLA in healthy donors. The CDR3 totals 14 residues. Germline CDR1 and CDR2: SGHNT and YYREEE (reference sequence). V lost 4 bases, J lost 0 bases, and 8 bases lay in between. The PCR used 60 Vbeta and 13 Jbeta primers. The data were produced by immunoSEQ multiplex PCR, yet TCRdb's version contains in-frame clones alone and is incomplete. The sample carries over 150,000 clones, 70% to 80% recorded once. The V gene is TRBV5-4, the J gene TRBJ1-3; D call uncertain. Sequenced: PBMCs. The TCR originated in a man aged 25 to 40 in good health and CMV-seropositive. CDR3 sequence reads: CASSAGVSGNTIYF. The CDR3, as DNA: TGTGCCAGCAGCGCCGGGGTCTCTGGAAACACCATATATTTT. The full variable domain, rest sourced from reference TRBV5-4 and TRBJ1-3, is ETGVTQSPTHLIKTRGQQVTLRCSSQSGHNTVSWYQQALGQGPQFIFQYYREEENGRGNFPPRFSGLQFPNYSSELNVNALELDDSALYLCASSAGVSGNTIYFGEGSWLTVV.